Listed below are T cell receptor beta chains from one sample, sequenced in a study of T cells in Graves' hyperthyroidism and ophthalmopathy. TCRdb re-derived calls from the multiplex PCR reads in MiXCR, one entry per CDR3 protein. The table includes hundreds of thousands of distinct CDR3 sequences, more than 14% detected once. Sequences were obtained from blood. These receptors were taken from a woman in her forties or fifties with Graves' ophthalmopathy. Each CDR3 is given with its conserved first and last residue. The order of the fields is clone size, J gene, V gene, CDR3 length, D gene, CDR3 DNA, CDR3 protein. The D gene is left open where the match is weak. Rows give clone size only sometimes, using once, few, many, or a class for an expanded clone.

clone size: many; J gene: TRBJ1-3; V gene: TRBV14; CDR3 length: 15; D gene: TRBD1; CDR3 DNA: TGTGCCAGCAGCCACGGGACAGGTCCTGGAAACACCATATATTTT; CDR3 protein: CASSHGTGPGNTIYF
clone size: few; J gene: TRBJ1-4; V gene: TRBV6-2/TRBV6-3; CDR3 length: 14; D gene: -; CDR3 DNA: TGTGCCAGCAGGACCCACGACCATAATGAAAAACTGTTTTTT; CDR3 protein: CASRTHDHNEKLFF
clone size: -; J gene: TRBJ2-5; V gene: TRBV7-9; CDR3 length: 12; D gene: -; CDR3 DNA: TGTGCCAGCAGCTTAAAAGGGCAGACCCAGTACTTC; CDR3 protein: CASSLKGQTQYF
clone size: few; J gene: TRBJ2-3; V gene: TRBV7-3; CDR3 length: 20; D gene: -; CDR3 DNA: TGTGCCAGCAGCCCTTACCGAGTAGCGGAGTTCCCCCGCAGGGCAGATACGCAGTATTTT; CDR3 protein: CASSPYRVAEFPRRADTQYF
clone size: -; J gene: TRBJ2-7; V gene: TRBV28; CDR3 length: 17; D gene: TRBD1; CDR3 DNA: TGTGCCAGCAGTCCGGGACAGCTAACTTGGATCTCCTACGAGCAGTACTTC; CDR3 protein: CASSPGQLTWISYEQYF
clone size: few; J gene: TRBJ2-7; V gene: TRBV4-1; CDR3 length: 15; D gene: TRBD1; CDR3 DNA: TGCGCCAGCAGCCAAACTCCCGGGACAGTCTACGAGCAGTACTTC; CDR3 protein: CASSQTPGTVYEQYF
clone size: many; J gene: TRBJ2-4; V gene: TRBV12-3/TRBV12-4; CDR3 length: 17; D gene: -; CDR3 DNA: TGTGCCAGCAGCCCCATTCCCCCGGCGTCAATTATTAACATTCAGTACTTC; CDR3 protein: CASSPIPPASIINIQYF
clone size: many; J gene: TRBJ2-5; V gene: TRBV11-2; CDR3 length: 16; D gene: TRBD1; CDR3 DNA: TGTGCCAGCAGCTCAAGACAGGGAAGGATCCAAGAGACCCAGTACTTC; CDR3 protein: CASSSRQGRIQETQYF
clone size: -; J gene: TRBJ2-7; V gene: TRBV6-1; CDR3 length: 15; D gene: TRBD2; CDR3 DNA: TGTGCCAGCAGGCAACTAGCGGGAGTAACCTACGAGCAGTACTTC; CDR3 protein: CASRQLAGVTYEQYF
clone size: few; J gene: TRBJ1-4; V gene: TRBV5-6; CDR3 length: 15; D gene: -; CDR3 DNA: TGTGCCAGCAGCTTGGGGGGTAAGGTTCGGGAAAAACTGTTTTTT; CDR3 protein: CASSLGGKVREKLFF
clone size: many; J gene: TRBJ2-3; V gene: TRBV20-1; CDR3 length: 15; D gene: TRBD2; CDR3 DNA: TGCAGTGCTAGCAGGGTGGCGGGAGTCGCAGATACGCAGTATTTT; CDR3 protein: CSASRVAGVADTQYF
clone size: many; J gene: TRBJ2-7; V gene: TRBV7-6; CDR3 length: 16; D gene: TRBD2; CDR3 DNA: TGTGCCAGCAGCGGTCGGGTTAGCGGGAGCTCCTACGAGCAGTACTTC; CDR3 protein: CASSGRVSGSSYEQYF
clone size: many; J gene: TRBJ2-7; V gene: TRBV7-9; CDR3 length: 17; D gene: TRBD2; CDR3 DNA: TGTGCCAGCAGTTTGTACCCGGGACTAGCGAATGCCTACGAGCAGTACTTC; CDR3 protein: CASSLYPGLANAYEQYF
clone size: -; J gene: TRBJ2-7; V gene: TRBV15; CDR3 length: 13; D gene: -; CDR3 DNA: TGTGCCACCAGCAGAGATTCGGCGGGCGAGCAGTACTTC; CDR3 protein: CATSRDSAGEQYF
clone size: many; J gene: TRBJ1-5; V gene: TRBV6-5; CDR3 length: 18; D gene: -; CDR3 DNA: TGTGCCAGCAGTTACAATCCTGGGACCGATAATAGCAATCAGCCCCAGCATTTT; CDR3 protein: CASSYNPGTDNSNQPQHF
clone size: -; J gene: TRBJ1-3; V gene: TRBV10-3; CDR3 length: 15; D gene: -; CDR3 DNA: TGTGCCATCAGGACAGCCTCCGACTCTGGAAACACCATATATTTT; CDR3 protein: CAIRTASDSGNTIYF
clone size: few; J gene: TRBJ2-2; V gene: TRBV6-2/TRBV6-3; CDR3 length: 19; D gene: TRBD2; CDR3 DNA: TGTGCCAGCAGTTACACCTCACCGGGACTAGCGGGAACTCGGGGGGAGCTGTTTTTT; CDR3 protein: CASSYTSPGLAGTRGELFF
clone size: many; J gene: TRBJ2-7; V gene: TRBV11-1; CDR3 length: 15; D gene: -; CDR3 DNA: TGTGCCAGCAGCACCGCACAGGTCGATTCCTACGAGCAGTACTTC; CDR3 protein: CASSTAQVDSYEQYF
clone size: -; J gene: TRBJ1-2; V gene: TRBV12-3/TRBV12-4; CDR3 length: 14; D gene: -; CDR3 DNA: TGTGCCAGCAGTTTCAACTGGGATAACTATGGCTACACCTTC; CDR3 protein: CASSFNWDNYGYTF